The TCR beta chain under discussion was sequenced for a study of shared clonotypes between healthy human individuals. Whole-study findings and limits: Naive subsets typically showed greater estimated richness than memory subsets.

Worth noting for this clone: Its specificity is not known.

Generated by immunoSEQ multiplex PCR, the TCRdb table keeps only in-frame clones and is missing some. The sample holds more than 1 million clones, around 78% seen once. V was shortened by 6 bases and J by 3 bases, with 9 bases between the two germline ends. Germline V lookup: CDR1 ENHRY, CDR2 SYGVKD. This CDR3 spans 12 amino acids. This chain links TRBV10-3 with TRBJ2-7; no clear D gene. The sequenced sample was memory CD4+ T cells from PBMCs. Noted subset: CD45RA-negative fraction. The sequence was obtained from a man between 18 and 29 years old in good health. Some clones in this sample may be carry-over from other donors' samples. The CDR3 DNA reads as TGTGCCATCAGAGGCGACCTCTACGAGCAGTACTTC. Translated, it gives CAIRGDLYEQYF.